This is a list of T cell receptor beta chains from one sample in a study of T cells expressing NK-cell markers. TCRdb re-called the 5' RACE reads and catalogs CDR3 proteins one per entry, DNA excluded. Recorded for this sample: about 150,000 distinct CDR3 sequences. Sequenced sample: blood T cells: a sorted CD56 or NKG2C T cell subset, CD4+ or CD8+ T cells, or bulk PBMC T cells (not recorded which). The receptors originated from a woman in her fifties or sixties in good health. CDR3s include the opening cysteine and the closing phenylalanine or tryptophan.

TRBV28	TRBJ1-5	CASNAGGWGQPQHF
TRBV20-1	TRBJ1-2	CSARDAGAGDYGYTF
TRBV15	TRBJ2-1	CATSTREARTHNEQFF
TRBV12-3/TRBV12-4	TRBJ1-4	CASTPGQQNEKLFF
TRBV13	TRBJ2-5	CASSLGNGGRETQYF
TRBV25-1	TRBJ1-1	CASSEGARTEAFF
TRBV11-3	TRBJ2-3	CASCHGLAGGKSSTDTQYF
TRBV18	TRBJ2-1	CASSPRRAGEADEQFF
TRBV9	TRBJ1-1	CASSDLDRVLRAFF
TRBV4-1	TRBJ1-4	CASSQEGAGRNEKLFF
TRBV12-3/TRBV12-4	TRBJ2-1	CASSTGTAYNEQFF
TRBV10-1	TRBJ2-1	CASSVRSVGYEQFF
TRBV2	TRBJ2-3	CASSDGLVSVDTQYF